Listed below are T cell receptor beta chains from one sample, sequenced in a study of beta chain features in type 1 diabetes. Clones were sequenced by immunoSEQ multiplex PCR, and TCRdb holds only the in-frame ones, with some missing. Of a few hundred thousand clones listed, around 24% are singletons. The sequenced material came from naive CD4+ T cells from blood. The receptors were gathered from a woman aged 25-40 years with type 1 diabetes. CDR3s include the opening cysteine and the closing phenylalanine or tryptophan. Fields, in order: CDR3 DNA, CDR3 protein, V gene, D gene, CDR3 length, J gene, clone size. The D gene is left open where the match is weak. Some rows have no size entry. The others give once, few or many, or a class for an expanded clone.

DNA: TGTGCCAGCAGCCGACTAGCGGGAACCGCGTACGAGCAGTACTTC
CDR3: CASSRLAGTAYEQYF
V: TRBV7-9
D: TRBD2
length: 15
J: TRBJ2-7
size: few

DNA: TGCGCCAGCAGCTTCGGTCCGATGAACACTGAAGCTTTCTTT
CDR3: CASSFGPMNTEAFF
V: TRBV5-1
D: NA
length: 14
J: TRBJ1-1
size: few

DNA: TGTGCCAGCAGCTCCTCCGGGACAGCCTATGGCTACACCTTC
CDR3: CASSSSGTAYGYTF
V: TRBV7-9
D: TRBD1
length: 14
J: TRBJ1-2
size: NA

DNA: TGTGCCAGCAGCGAGCTGAACACCGGGGAGCTGTTTTTT
CDR3: CASSELNTGELFF
V: TRBV5-6
D: NA
length: 13
J: TRBJ2-2
size: few

DNA: TGTGCCAGCACCACGGAGAGTAGTTACAATGAGCAGTTCTTC
CDR3: CASTTESSYNEQFF
V: TRBV7-2
D: NA
length: 14
J: TRBJ2-1
size: few

DNA: TGTGCCAGCAGCACAGGGACCGCCGCACCCACAGATACGCAGTATTTT
CDR3: CASSTGTAAPTDTQYF
V: TRBV7-3
D: NA
length: 16
J: TRBJ2-3
size: few

DNA: TGTGCCAGCAGCGTAGTTGCGGGAGGCGCGGAGACCCAGTACTTC
CDR3: CASSVVAGGAETQYF
V: TRBV9
D: TRBD2
length: 15
J: TRBJ2-5
size: few

DNA: TGCGCCAGCAGCTCCTCGACTAGCGGGAGGGAGGATACGCAGTATTTT
CDR3: CASSSSTSGREDTQYF
V: TRBV5-1
D: TRBD2
length: 16
J: TRBJ2-3
size: few

DNA: TGCGCCAGCAGCCAACCGGGACTAGCGGGAGCTAATGAGCAGTTCTTC
CDR3: CASSQPGLAGANEQFF
V: TRBV4-1
D: TRBD2
length: 16
J: TRBJ2-1
size: few

DNA: TGTGCCATCAGTGAGGCGGGGACAGAGCAAGAGACCCAGTACTTC
CDR3: CAISEAGTEQETQYF
V: TRBV10-3
D: NA
length: 15
J: TRBJ2-5
size: few

DNA: TGTGCCAGCAGCCTTACCGGTACCGGGGCCAACGTCCTGACTTTC
CDR3: CASSLTGTGANVLTF
V: TRBV9
D: NA
length: 15
J: TRBJ2-6
size: once

DNA: TGCGCCAGCAGCTTGGCGTTCAATGAGCAGTTCTTC
CDR3: CASSLAFNEQFF
V: TRBV5-1
D: NA
length: 12
J: TRBJ2-1
size: few

DNA: TGTGCCAGCAGCCCGGGACTAGCGGGGACCGGGGAGCTGTTTTTT
CDR3: CASSPGLAGTGELFF
V: TRBV13
D: TRBD2
length: 15
J: TRBJ2-2
size: NA

DNA: TGTGCCAGCAGCCCAAGGGGTACGCAGTATTTT
CDR3: CASSPRGTQYF
V: TRBV7-9
D: NA
length: 11
J: TRBJ2-3
size: NA

DNA: TGTGCCAGCAGGCCGGGACTGCTGAACACTGAAGCTTTCTTT
CDR3: CASRPGLLNTEAFF
V: TRBV6-1
D: NA
length: 14
J: TRBJ1-1
size: NA

DNA: TGCAGTGCTAGAGGACACGAGGAGCTGTTTTTT
CDR3: CSARGHEELFF
V: TRBV20-1
D: NA
length: 11
J: TRBJ2-2
size: few

DNA: TGTGCCAGCGACGGGACAGGGGGCTACGAGCAGTACTTC
CDR3: CASDGTGGYEQYF
V: TRBV28
D: TRBD1
length: 13
J: TRBJ2-7
size: few

DNA: TGTGCCAGCAGCCCTCCTCAGGGGTCGGTTCAGCCCCAGCATTTT
CDR3: CASSPPQGSVQPQHF
V: TRBV28
D: NA
length: 15
J: TRBJ1-5
size: NA

DNA: TGCAGCGTTGAAGATCGGCTAGCGGGAGGCTTCGAGCAGTACTTC
CDR3: CSVEDRLAGGFEQYF
V: TRBV29-1
D: TRBD2
length: 15
J: TRBJ2-7
size: few

DNA: TGTGCCAGCAGCTTCTTTAGCACAGATACGCAGTATTTT
CDR3: CASSFFSTDTQYF
V: TRBV5-4
D: NA
length: 13
J: TRBJ2-3
size: few

DNA: TGTGCCAGCAGCCCCGGGACTAGCGGTACCTACGAGCAGTACTTC
CDR3: CASSPGTSGTYEQYF
V: TRBV5-4
D: TRBD2
length: 15
J: TRBJ2-7
size: NA

DNA: TGTGCCAGTAGTATAGACGTGTTAAACTACGAGCAGTACTTC
CDR3: CASSIDVLNYEQYF
V: TRBV19
D: NA
length: 14
J: TRBJ2-7
size: NA

DNA: TGTGCCAGCAGCAGCATAGGACAGGGGGTTTTCGCTGAAGCTTTCTTT
CDR3: CASSSIGQGVFAEAFF
V: TRBV5-4
D: TRBD1
length: 16
J: TRBJ1-1
size: few

DNA: TGCAGCGTTGGCCCACCGACGGGAGAGCAGTTCTTC
CDR3: CSVGPPTGEQFF
V: TRBV29-1
D: NA
length: 12
J: TRBJ2-1
size: few

DNA: TGTGCCAGCAGCCCCCAGGCGTCCGGGGAGCTGTTTTTT
CDR3: CASSPQASGELFF
V: TRBV7-3
D: NA
length: 13
J: TRBJ2-2
size: NA

DNA: TGTGCCAGCACTCCTTGGCCCAATCAGCCCCAGCATTTT
CDR3: CASTPWPNQPQHF
V: TRBV2
D: NA
length: 13
J: TRBJ1-5
size: NA

DNA: TGTGCCAGCAGTGGAGACAATCAGCCCCAGCATTTT
CDR3: CASSGDNQPQHF
V: TRBV2
D: NA
length: 12
J: TRBJ1-5
size: few

DNA: TGTGCCAGCAGCCGGGACAGCCAAGAGACCCAGTACTTC
CDR3: CASSRDSQETQYF
V: TRBV9
D: TRBD1
length: 13
J: TRBJ2-5
size: NA

DNA: TGCAGCGCTCGGACAGGGACTAACTATGGCTACACCTTC
CDR3: CSARTGTNYGYTF
V: TRBV29-1
D: TRBD1
length: 13
J: TRBJ1-2
size: NA

DNA: TGTGCCAGCAGCGGTCAGACAGGCTCCTATGGCTACACCTTC
CDR3: CASSGQTGSYGYTF
V: TRBV9
D: NA
length: 14
J: TRBJ1-2
size: few

DNA: TGTGCCAGCAGTTACGCTAGTGATACAGATACGCAGTATTTT
CDR3: CASSYASDTDTQYF
V: TRBV6-5
D: NA
length: 14
J: TRBJ2-3
size: NA

DNA: TGTGCCTTACGGGAGTGGCAGTACTTC
CDR3: CALREWQYF
V: TRBV21-1
D: NA
length: 9
J: TRBJ2-7
size: few

DNA: TGTGCCAGCACCGAGACCGGGACTCCCCAAGAGACCCAGTACTTC
CDR3: CASTETGTPQETQYF
V: TRBV6-5
D: NA
length: 15
J: TRBJ2-5
size: NA

DNA: TGTGCCAGTACCCGATCCGGGACAGGGACTGGCGAGCAGTACTTC
CDR3: CASTRSGTGTGEQYF
V: TRBV19
D: TRBD1
length: 15
J: TRBJ2-7
size: NA

DNA: TGTGCCAGCAGTGAATTACAGGGGGGGCAGTACTTC
CDR3: CASSELQGGQYF
V: TRBV25-1
D: TRBD1
length: 12
J: TRBJ2-7
size: NA

DNA: TGCAGCGTTGATACAGGGACCGACGAGCAGTACTTC
CDR3: CSVDTGTDEQYF
V: TRBV29-1
D: NA
length: 12
J: TRBJ2-7
size: NA

DNA: TGTGCCAGCAGCTCGACTTTCAATACGCAGTATTTT
CDR3: CASSSTFNTQYF
V: TRBV9
D: NA
length: 12
J: TRBJ2-3
size: NA

DNA: TGTGCCAGCAGCATAGCGGGAGAGGAGGAGACCCAGTACTTC
CDR3: CASSIAGEEETQYF
V: TRBV9
D: TRBD2
length: 14
J: TRBJ2-5
size: NA

DNA: TGTGCCACCAGCAGAGCCAGAGGGACTAGCACAGATACGCAGTATTTT
CDR3: CATSRARGTSTDTQYF
V: TRBV15
D: NA
length: 16
J: TRBJ2-3
size: few

DNA: TGCGCCAGCAGCTGGACAGGGGACTACGAGCAGTACTTC
CDR3: CASSWTGDYEQYF
V: TRBV5-1
D: TRBD1
length: 13
J: TRBJ2-7
size: NA

DNA: TGTGCCAGCAGTTATTGGGGTGGGAGCTCCTACGAGCAGTACTTC
CDR3: CASSYWGGSSYEQYF
V: TRBV6-5
D: NA
length: 15
J: TRBJ2-7
size: NA